The 30 T cell receptor beta chains below all came from one sample that was sequenced in a study of cytomegalovirus exposure and HLA in healthy donors. This PCR relied on a set of 60 Vbeta primers and 13 Jbeta primers. Only in-frame clones appear in the TCRdb table, and some are missing; sequencing was by immunoSEQ multiplex PCR. Of approximately 160,000 clones listed, around 75% are singletons. The specimen sequenced was PBMCs. The receptor set was obtained from a man younger than 30 in good health and CMV-seronegative.

The genes are TRBV7-2 and TRBJ2-1; TRBD1 matches 8 bases. The CDR3 is 16 residues long. V was clipped by 5 bases and J by 6 bases; unmatched bases: 12. Germline values: CDR1 SGHTA, CDR2 FQGNSA. The DNA for the CDR3 is TGTGCCAGCAGCCAAGAACCGACAGGGGCCCGCAATGAGCAGTTCTTC. Residues: CASSQEPTGARNEQFF.

CDR3 nucleotides: TGTGCCAGTAGTACACGGACAGGGAACACTGAAGCTTTCTTT. It specifies CASSTRTGNTEAFF. This chain links TRBV19 with TRBJ1-1; TRBD1 matches 7 bases. CDR3 size: 14 residues. V lost 4 bases and J lost 1; bases outside the gene matches: 3. Germline CDR1 is LNHDA and CDR2 is SQIVND (reference sequence).

V gene TRBV30 combines with J gene TRBJ1-2; D may be TRBD1 (5 bases). The CDR3 consists of 12 residues. The V gene lost 3 bases and the J gene lost 8 bases, with 13 bases spanning the gap. Germline CDR1 and CDR2: GTSNPN and SVGIG (reference sequence). CDR3 nucleotides: TGTGCCTGGAGACCCGACGGGGGGGGCTACACCTTC. Protein: CAWRPDGGGYTF.

The chain couples TRBV7-2 to TRBJ1-4; D is perhaps TRBD1 (5 bases). This CDR3 is built from 16 residues. Germline values: CDR1 SGHTA, CDR2 FQGNSA. V was cut by 5 bases and J by 8 bases, with 21 bases left in between. As DNA, the CDR3 is TGTGCCAGCAGCCCCAATGGTCGTAGGGGAGGGGAAAAACTGTTTTTT. Its protein is CASSPNGRRGGEKLFF.

The chain carries TRBV9 and TRBJ1-1, with D maybe TRBD1 (5 bases). The CDR3 totals 15 residues. Germline CDR1 reads SGDLS; CDR2 reads YYNGEE. Trimming took off 4 bases at V and 4 bases at J, with 17 bases between the two ends. The CDR3 DNA follows: TGTGCCAGCAGCCCCCTTACAGGAACGGCCACTGAAGCTTTCTTT. This sequence encodes CASSPLTGTATEAFF. Combining the CDR3 with reference TRBV9 and TRBJ1-1 gives the whole variable domain DSGVTQTPKHLITATGQRVTLRCSPRSGDLSVYWYQQSLDQGLQFLIQYYNGEERAKGNILERFSAQQFPDLHSELNLSSLELGDSALYFCASSPLTGTATEAFFGQGTRLTVV.

The V call is TRBV4-1, the J call TRBJ2-7, with a tentative D call TRBD2 (6 bases). V dropped 1 base and J dropped 2 bases, with 12 bases sitting between them. CDR1 is MGHRA, CDR2 YSYEKL, per germline. CDR3 length: 15 amino acids. The CDR3 DNA reads TGCGCCAGCAGCCAAGCCGGGACTTTGACCTACGAGCAGTACTTC. Residues: CASSQAGTLTYEQYF.

The chain has TRBV5-6 and TRBJ2-5, with 7 positions matching TRBD1. CDR1 and CDR2 from the germline V gene are SGHDT and YYEEEE. The CDR3 is 16 residues long. The V gene end was trimmed by 4 bases and the J gene end by 5 bases; junction bases not matched to a gene: 14. The CDR3, as DNA: TGTGCCAGCAGCCACTCAGTGGCAGGGGGAAAGGAGACCCAGTACTTC. This translates into CASSHSVAGGKETQYF.

The V call is TRBV28, the J call TRBJ1-2; D gene uncertain. V was shortened by 5 bases and J by 8 bases, with 18 bases between the two germline ends. Germline CDR1 is MDHEN and CDR2 is SYDVKM. The CDR3 spans 14 residues. The CDR3 reads CASSLGRPDRGYTF. DNA for the CDR3: TGTGCCAGCAGTCTGGGGAGGCCGGATCGCGGCTACACCTTC.

J is TRBJ1-2 and V is TRBV25-1; the match to TRBD1 covers 10 bases. This CDR3 contains 17 residues. Germline CDR1 and CDR2: MGHDK and SYGVNS. After removal of 5 bases from V and 0 bases from J, the junction contained 9 bases not matched to a gene. The CDR3: CASSFWDRGSPNYGYTF. CDR3 DNA: TGTGCCAGCAGTTTCTGGGACAGGGGTTCCCCTAACTATGGCTACACCTTC.

The chain joins TRBV29-1 to TRBJ2-7; the D is unclear. Germline loops: CDR1 SQVTM, CDR2 ANQGSEA. Trimming removed 7 bases at V and 3 bases at J, with 10 bases between. The CDR3 sequence is 11 residues long. The CDR3 DNA reads TGCAGCGCCTCCCATAGCTACGAGCAGTACTTC. Residues: CSASHSYEQYF.

V and J are TRBV5-6 and TRBJ2-5; 9 bases align to TRBD1. Germline V gene data show CDR1 as SGHDT and CDR2 as YYEEEE. Losses at the gene ends were 1 base for V and 2 bases for J; bases not matched to a gene: 3. The CDR3 runs to 15 residues. CDR3 DNA: TGTGCCAGCAGCTTGTTGGGGACAGGGCAAGAGACCCAGTACTTC. Amino acid sequence: CASSLLGTGQETQYF.

The CDR3 here is CASSTGLVGDTQYF. Written as DNA, the CDR3 is TGTGCCAGCAGCACCGGACTAGTGGGAGATACGCAGTATTTT. This chain connects TRBV7-2 to TRBJ2-3, with TRBD2 identical over 7 bases. The CDR3 runs 14 residues. The germline CDR1 and CDR2 sequences are SGHTA and FQGNSA. The V segment lost 5 bases and the J segment 5 bases; nucleotides outside the gene matches: 7.

This clone was counted a single time. The gene calls are TRBV5-8 and TRBJ2-7, with 8 bases matching TRBD1. The trim removed 5 bases at V and 7 bases at J, leaving 8 bases unmatched. The CDR3 has 13 residues. CDR1 is SGHTS and CDR2 is YDEGEE in the germline V gene. CDR3 coding DNA: TGTGCCAGCAGGGGCAGGGGGCCGGGTGAGCAGTACTTC. It translates to CASRGRGPGEQYF.

The V gene is TRBV9, the J gene TRBJ2-1, with D maybe TRBD1 (5 bases). Germline CDR1 SGDLS, CDR2 YYNGEE. The CDR3 has 14 amino acids. Trimming pared 0 bases from V and 7 bases from J, leaving 11 bases between. The CDR3: CASSVGGGANEQFF. DNA for the CDR3: TGTGCCAGCAGCGTAGGAGGTGGGGCGAATGAGCAGTTCTTC.

This chain connects TRBV9 to TRBJ2-7, with 8 bases matching TRBD1. The ends lost 4 bases at V and 5 bases at J; junction bases unmatched: 8. CDR1 and CDR2 (germline): SGDLS, YYNGEE. The length of the CDR3 is 14 residues. The CDR3 DNA follows: TGTGCCAGCAGCCCTTGGACAGGGAAGGACGAGCAGTACTTC. Its protein product is CASSPWTGKDEQYF. The full variable domain, its missing parts supplied by reference TRBV9 and TRBJ2-7, is DSGVTQTPKHLITATGQRVTLRCSPRSGDLSVYWYQQSLDQGLQFLIQYYNGEERAKGNILERFSAQQFPDLHSELNLSSLELGDSALYFCASSPWTGKDEQYFGPGTRLTVT.

The V call is TRBV6-1, the J call TRBJ1-1; 7 nucleotides line up with TRBD1. The trim removed 3 bases at V and 6 bases at J, leaving 10 bases unmatched. The CDR3 consists of 15 residues. CDR1 and CDR2 from the germline V gene are MNHNS and SASEGT. CDR3 region: CASSDGRGRRSEAFF. In nucleotides, the CDR3 is TGTGCCAGCAGTGACGGTAGGGGGCGACGTTCTGAAGCTTTCTTT.

J is TRBJ2-2 and V is TRBV18, with D possibly TRBD1 on 6 matching bases. The CDR3 has 14 residues. The V gene lost 5 bases and the J gene lost 4 bases, with 11 bases spanning the gap. Germline lookup yields CDR1 KGHSH and CDR2 LQKENI. As DNA, the CDR3 is TGTGCCAGCTCAGCAGGACAGCCCACCGGGGAGCTGTTTTTT. Amino acid sequence: CASSAGQPTGELFF.

The rearrangement joins TRBV27 to TRBJ1-1, with a possible D match to TRBD1 (5 bases). V was cut by 5 bases and J by 4 bases, with 11 bases left in between. Germline V lookup: CDR1 MNHEY, CDR2 SMNVEV (reference sequence). This CDR3 is built from 13 residues. The CDR3 spells CASSIGAATEAFF. For the CDR3, the DNA is TGTGCCAGCAGTATAGGGGCGGCCACTGAAGCTTTCTTT.

The chain combines TRBV7-9 with TRBJ2-7; 12 positions match TRBD2. Trimming took 5 bases from V and 4 from J; bases not matched to a gene: 9. Germline-derived CDR1 and CDR2 are SEHNR and FQNEAQ (reference sequence). This CDR3 has 16 amino acids. The CDR3 sequence is CASSRSSGRAHYEQYF. The CDR3 bases are TGTGCCAGCAGCCGATCTAGCGGGAGGGCCCATTACGAGCAGTACTTC.

The chain links TRBV10-2 to TRBJ1-1; a possible D gene is TRBD1 (5 bases). The length of the CDR3 is 14 residues. V lost 8 bases and J lost 1, with 14 bases in between. Germline CDR1 WSHSY, CDR2 SAAADI. The CDR3 region has the DNA TGCGCCAGCTCTGCCGGGGGTGGGAACACTGAAGCTTTCTTT. Translated: CASSAGGGNTEAFF.

J is TRBJ1-2 and V is TRBV4-1; unclear D gene. V shed 0 bases and J shed 5 bases, with 16 bases lying between them. This CDR3 comprises 16 residues. From germline, CDR1 is MGHRA and CDR2 YSYEKL. In DNA, the CDR3 is TGCGCCAGCAGCCAAGATGAAATAGCAGTTTCTTATGGCTACACCTTC. Translating gives CASSQDEIAVSYGYTF.

This clone has just a few counts. V and J are TRBV7-9 and TRBJ1-3; D gene unclear. The CDR3 is 11 amino acids. CDR1 and CDR2 from the germline V gene are SEHNR and FQNEAQ (reference sequence). V was clipped by 6 bases and J by 7 bases, with 7 bases between them. CDR3 DNA: TGTGCCAGCAGGTACCAGAACACCATATATTTT. It codes for CASRYQNTIYF.

The chain recombines TRBV27 with TRBJ2-4; no clear D gene. The CDR3 is made up of 16 amino acids. Germline V gene lookup returns CDR1 MNHEY and CDR2 SMNVEV (reference sequence). The V end was cut by 2 bases, the J end by 0 bases, with 11 bases between. CDR3 bases: TGTGCCAGCAGTTTAAGTGGCTTCCAAGCCAAAAACATTCAGTACTTC. This encodes CASSLSGFQAKNIQYF.

The chain is built from TRBV25-1 and TRBJ2-2, with TRBD2 matching 7 bases. Germline CDR1 reads MGHDK; CDR2 reads SYGVNS. The CDR3 is 15 amino acids. Losses at the gene ends were 7 bases for V and 0 bases for J; bases not matched to a gene: 5. For the CDR3, the DNA is TGTGCCAGCAACCCGGGAGGCCCGAACACCGGGGAGCTGTTTTTT. It specifies CASNPGGPNTGELFF.

The rearrangement links TRBV5-1 to TRBJ2-1, with TRBD2 matching 13 bases. V lost 4 bases to trimming and J lost 15 bases; unmatched junction nucleotides: 13. Germline-derived CDR1 and CDR2 are SGHRS and YFSETQ. CDR3 size: 15 residues. This CDR3 reads CASSTEGTSGKIAFF. The CDR3 DNA reads TGCGCCAGCAGCACCGAGGGGACTAGCGGGAAGATAGCGTTCTTC.

This clone has only a few counts. The J gene is TRBJ1-6, the V gene TRBV27, with TRBD1 as a possible D gene (5 bases). Germline CDR1 MNHEY, CDR2 SMNVEV (reference sequence). The CDR3 extends over 15 amino acids. Trimming pared 3 bases from V and 8 bases from J, leaving 14 bases between. CDR3 sequence: CASSFGHRADSPLHF. The CDR3 DNA reads as TGTGCCAGCAGTTTCGGACACCGGGCGGATTCACCCCTCCACTTT.

The rearrangement links TRBV7-8 to TRBJ2-7, with 10 bases aligning to TRBD2. The V gene end was trimmed by 2 bases and the J gene end by 2 bases; junction bases not matched to a gene: 0. Germline V gene data show CDR1 as SGHVS and CDR2 as FQNEAQ. This CDR3 comprises 14 residues. CDR3 in amino acids: CASSLLAGAYEQYF. Written as DNA, the CDR3 is TGTGCCAGCAGCTTACTAGCGGGAGCCTACGAGCAGTACTTC. Combining the CDR3 with reference TRBV7-8 and TRBJ2-7 gives the whole variable domain GAGVSQSPRYKVAKRGQDVALRCDPISGHVSLFWYQQALGQGPEFLTYFQNEAQLDKSGLPSDRFFAERPEGSVSTLKIQRTQQEDSAVYLCASSLLAGAYEQYFGPGTRLTVT.

This clone appeared a single time. This chain's CDR3 is CAPFPTGTQPQHF. CDR3 nucleotide sequence: TGTGCCCCTTTCCCGACAGGGACTCAGCCCCAGCATTTT. This chain links TRBV6-4 with TRBJ1-5; 7 bases are a match to TRBD1. CDR1 is MRHNA, CDR2 SNTAGT, per germline. This CDR3 is 13 amino acids long. V was pared by 11 bases and J by 6 bases, with 10 bases of the junction left unmatched.

V usage is TRBV6-5 and J usage is TRBJ1-5; D unclear. CDR3 size: 13 residues. The germline V gene has CDR1 MNHEY and CDR2 SVGAGI. V lost 6 bases and J 5 bases, leaving 11 bases between the germline ends. DNA of the CDR3: TGTGCCAGCAGGGGAGGGAGTCATCAGCCCCAGCATTTT. Its translation is CASRGGSHQPQHF.

This clone was seen just once. The chain uses TRBV5-1 and TRBJ1-4; no clear D gene. The CDR3 loop spans 15 amino acids. With 2 bases removed from V and 0 bases from J, the gap between germline ends came to 8 bases. In germline, CDR1 is SGHRS, CDR2 YFSETQ. CDR3 amino acids: CASSLSGATNEKLFF. The CDR3 DNA reads as TGCGCCAGCAGCTTATCCGGGGCAACTAATGAAAAACTGTTTTTT.